This TCR beta chain was captured in a study of T-cell memory formation after mild COVID-19. Study-level background: Across donors, TCR clusters were largely donor specific.

This clonotype came up a few times. What it binds is not known. TCRdb analysed the 5' RACE reads with MiXCR anew, one entry per CDR3 protein. Altogether some 68,000 distinct CDR3 sequences are present, roughly a sixth being singletons, with the ten largest covering roughly a third. The germline V gene encodes CDR1 LGHNT and CDR2 FRNRAP. The CDR3 contains 15 residues. V dropped 5 bases and J dropped 0 bases, with 13 bases sitting between them. Notes on the study in general: Clones contracting across day 15 to 85 had a balanced CD4/CD8 profile; later expanding clones leaned CD4+.

Specimen: PBMCs or a T cell subset sorted from them (not recorded which). The clonotype comes from an adult woman who had mild COVID-19 (a few samples of this study predate the infection). Cell type and time point are not known. This chain links TRBV12-5 with TRBJ1-2, with D perhaps TRBD1 (5 bases). The CDR3: CASGPQVIANYGYTF. The CDR3 DNA reads as TGTGCTAGTGGTCCACAGGTCATAGCTAACTATGGCTACACCTTC.